This TCR beta chain was identified during a study of beta chain features in type 1 diabetes. The study, taken as a whole, reports: Among patients, naive, central memory and Treg TCRB repertoires appeared more similar than among healthy donors. Moderate yet significant TCRB CDR3 shortening was seen in Type 1 diabetes patients in all four CD4+ subsets.

Reverse transcription of all isolated RNA meant that expressed TCRB transcripts were sequenced. Measured with immunoSEQ multiplex PCR; TCRdb has only the in-frame clones, and not every one. The table shows 150,000 to 200,000 clones, with around 63% occurring only once. V was clipped by 4 bases and J by 7 bases, with 5 bases between them. Germline V gene data show CDR1 as SQVTM and CDR2 as ANQGSEA. The CDR3 sequence is 10 residues long. This clone was observed a handful of times. Its specificity is unknown. This sample also contains other DNA sequences that code for the same CDR3. Sequencing input: naive CD4+ T cells from blood. The receptor was derived from a young man with type 1 diabetes. V is TRBV29-1 and J is TRBJ1-5; the D is unclear. The CDR3 loop reads CSVGDQPQHF. The CDR3 nucleotides read TGCAGCGTTGGTGACCAGCCCCAGCATTTT.